A selection of T cell receptor beta chains follows, all from one sample in a study of synovial regulatory T cells in juvenile arthritis. Clones were sequenced by immunoSEQ multiplex PCR, and TCRdb holds only the in-frame ones, with some missing. The listing records 8,000 to 10,000 clones. The source material was Treg cells from blood. The receptors shown here come from a donor aged 2-35 years with juvenile idiopathic arthritis. Both conserved end residues are part of each CDR3. Clone size is not always given. Where it is, it says once, few, many or a class for expanded clones.

j_call,clone_size,v_call,cdr3_length,cdr3_aa
TRBJ2-7,-,TRBV25-1,14,CASSRLAPPYEQYF
TRBJ2-3,-,TRBV6-4,14,CASRRTWESDTQYF
TRBJ2-7,-,TRBV10-2,11,CASLTGYEQYF
TRBJ1-1,-,TRBV5-1,16,CASSSTVELMNTEAFF
TRBJ1-1,-,TRBV5-1,14,CASSGSTGTAEAFF
TRBJ1-1,-,TRBV6-1,15,CAATHDPAWTPEAFF
TRBJ1-3,medium-sized,TRBV28,16,CASSPRRGASRYTIYF
TRBJ2-1,-,TRBV6-9,14,CASTPRDPTLGPFF
TRBJ1-5,-,TRBV7-3,14,CASSLKARNQPQHF
TRBJ1-2,-,TRBV28,16,CASSFSALGQKYGYTF
TRBJ2-2,-,TRBV5-1,12,CASSFNTGELFF
TRBJ2-6,medium-sized,TRBV10-3,15,CAISEGPREANVLTF
TRBJ1-5,-,TRBV10-2,14,CASSVNRAGQPQHF
TRBJ1-4,-,TRBV15,15,CATSRGGLGNEKLFF
TRBJ2-1,-,TRBV7-9,15,CASSLASGGYNEQFF
TRBJ1-1,-,TRBV7-8,13,CASSVDSNTEAFF
TRBJ2-7,-,TRBV2,10,CASSAYEQYF
TRBJ2-7,-,TRBV5-4,14,CASSLDSFSYEQYF
TRBJ1-2,-,TRBV18,14,CASSVDRGTKGYTF
TRBJ2-1,-,TRBV2,15,CASMILAGRGNEQFF
TRBJ2-1,-,TRBV7-6,15,CASSLELAGHNEQFF
TRBJ1-4,-,TRBV11-2,16,CASSLMAGRTNEKLFF
TRBJ1-4,-,TRBV6-5,14,CASRPWAGEEKLFF
TRBJ2-7,-,TRBV5-1,14,CASSFGQGGYEQYF
TRBJ2-4,-,TRBV4-2,18,CASSQAGGLAGARDIQYF
TRBJ2-7,-,TRBV7-3,15,CASSLRGGSSYEQYF
TRBJ2-7,-,TRBV7-9,12,CASSLEGWEQYF
TRBJ1-5,-,TRBV27,15,CASSLGRGRAQPQHF